The clone carrying this TCR beta chain was counted ten times or more. Antigen: not known. This sample stems from a study of neurological immune-mediated disorders. General study results and limits: Neither clinical nor MRI features showed any association with the multiple sclerosis repertoire cluster, and the authors stated that larger cohorts are needed.

The authors produced cDNA by 5'RACE using 10-nucleotide random UMIs. One entry per CDR3 protein, called by TCRdb with MiXCR from the 5' RACE reads. The repertoire consists of tens of thousands of distinct CDR3 sequences, with 4% to 5.5% occurring once and the leading ten covering 5.5% to 6%. Trimming removed 1 base at V and 2 bases at J, with 3 bases between. Germline values: CDR1 DFQATT, CDR2 SNEGSKA (reference sequence). This CDR3 region has 12 residues. This chain links TRBV20-1 with TRBJ1-3; D gene ambiguous. This sequence originates from a woman aged 60-75 years with multiple sclerosis. The sample was PBMCs. CDR3 region: CSARVPGNTIYF. The CDR3 DNA reads as TGCAGTGCTAGAGTGCCTGGAAACACCATATATTTT.